Listed below are T cell receptor beta chains from one sample, sequenced in a study of T cell responses to AZD1222 COVID-19 vaccine. TCRdb's copy holds only in-frame clones and misses some; the assay was immunoSEQ multiplex PCR. The data hold just over 150,000 clones, with 90% observed a single time. Sequences were derived from peripheral blood, sampled 28 days after the second AZD1222 dose. All receptors derive from an adult who received the AZD1222 COVID-19 vaccine. CDR3s include the opening cysteine and the closing phenylalanine or tryptophan. The D gene is left open where the match is weak. A clone size is listed for some rows: how often the clone was seen (once, few, many), or a class if it is expanded.

CDR3 DNA,CDR3 protein,clone size,J gene,V gene,D gene
TGCGCCAGCAGCTCAAGTCCCTCGGCTACCTACGAGCAGTACTTC,CASSSSPSATYEQYF,.,TRBJ2-7,TRBV5-1,.
TGTGCCAGCAGCTTAGATGACCCCGCCATGAACACTGAAGCTTTCTTT,CASSLDDPAMNTEAFF,.,TRBJ1-1,TRBV7-6,.
TGTGCCAGCAGTCAGGCAAGGGGGCAGGGTGGCTACACCTTC,CASSQARGQGGYTF,.,TRBJ1-2,TRBV6-5,TRBD1
TGCAGTGCTAGTGTGGGGACTAGCGGGAGATCCTCGGCAGATACGCAGTATTTT,CSASVGTSGRSSADTQYF,.,TRBJ2-3,TRBV20-1,TRBD2
TGTGCCAGCAGTCAGCTCAACTACGAGCAGTACTTC,CASSQLNYEQYF,.,TRBJ2-7,TRBV12-3/TRBV12-4,.
TGTGCCAGCAGCTCCGTGCTCGACTATGGCTACACCTTC,CASSSVLDYGYTF,.,TRBJ1-2,TRBV7-9,.
TGTGCCAGCAGCTTAGGACGCGGGGGCTTTTACAATGAGCAGTTCTTC,CASSLGRGGFYNEQFF,.,TRBJ2-1,TRBV11-2,.
TGCGCCAGCAGCTTGGTAGGGGGCGGAAACACCATATATTTT,CASSLVGGGNTIYF,.,TRBJ1-3,TRBV5-1,TRBD1
TGTGCCAGCAGTTCCCAGGGTTACACTGAAGCTTTCTTT,CASSSQGYTEAFF,.,TRBJ1-1,TRBV6-5,.
TGTGCCAGCAGCCTCTACCGGGACAGGGGTAGTTCACCCCTCCACTTT,CASSLYRDRGSSPLHF,.,TRBJ1-6,TRBV4-2,TRBD1
TGTGCCATCAGTGAGTCTCTAGCGCTCTCCTACGAGCAGTACTTC,CAISESLALSYEQYF,.,TRBJ2-7,TRBV10-3,.
TGTGCCAGCAGCTTGGGGGTCAGGGGCCCTCGGGAGCTGTTTTTT,CASSLGVRGPRELFF,.,TRBJ2-2,TRBV5-5,.
TGTGCCAGCAGCTTAACAACGCATCTCCAGGGCAATAGCAATCAGCCCCAGCATTTT,CASSLTTHLQGNSNQPQHF,.,TRBJ1-5,TRBV7-3,.
TGTGCCAGCAGTCGCCTCGGGGGGGCAACAGATACGCAGTATTTT,CASSRLGGATDTQYF,.,TRBJ2-3,TRBV6-5,TRBD2
TGTGCCAGCAGTTACGGGGGGGCAAGGATCAATGAGCAGTTCTTC,CASSYGGARINEQFF,.,TRBJ2-1,TRBV6-5,.
TGCGCCAGCAGCCAAGGCACGTCAGGGAGGTTGGCCGAGCAGTACTTC,CASSQGTSGRLAEQYF,few,TRBJ2-7,TRBV4-1,.
TGTGCCAGCAGCTTAGGCAGAGATGCTGAGACCCAGTACTTC,CASSLGRDAETQYF,once,TRBJ2-5,TRBV7-2,.
TGTGCCAGCATTCGGGGAATTGTTTATGGCTACACCTTC,CASIRGIVYGYTF,.,TRBJ1-2,TRBV2,.
TGTGCCAGCAGCTCAGTGACTAGCGGGAGGGTTGCAGATACGCAGTATTTT,CASSSVTSGRVADTQYF,once,TRBJ2-3,TRBV11-2,TRBD2
TGTGCCAGCAGTTTATCGGGACAGGGGGTGACCTACGAGCAGTACTTC,CASSLSGQGVTYEQYF,few,TRBJ2-7,TRBV27,TRBD1
TGCGCCAGCAGCCCAGTAGCGGGTGACTATGGCTACACCTTC,CASSPVAGDYGYTF,.,TRBJ1-2,TRBV4-1,.
TGTGCCACCAGAACATCCTCCTACAATGAGCAGTTCTTC,CATRTSSYNEQFF,.,TRBJ2-1,TRBV24-1,.
TGTGCCAGCAGCCAAATGATCTCTGGGTCCTACAATGAGCAGTTCTTC,CASSQMISGSYNEQFF,once,TRBJ2-1,TRBV14,.
TGTGCCACCAGCAGACGGGGCTACGAGCAGTACTTC,CATSRRGYEQYF,.,TRBJ2-7,TRBV15,.
TGTGCCAGCAGGCGGCAGCTGGGGGAAGAGACCCAGTACTTC,CASRRQLGEETQYF,.,TRBJ2-5,TRBV3-1/TRBV3-2,.
TGTGCCAGCAGTTTAATCGGTAGCAATCAGCCCCAGCATTTT,CASSLIGSNQPQHF,.,TRBJ1-5,TRBV27,.
TGCGCCAGCAGCTTGGGGGGCCCGGGAAATGAGCAGTTCTTC,CASSLGGPGNEQFF,.,TRBJ2-1,TRBV5-1,.
TGTGCCAGCAGCCAAACGCGGACTAGCCTATGGGAGCAGTACTTC,CASSQTRTSLWEQYF,.,TRBJ2-7,TRBV14,TRBD2
TGTGCCAGCAGTGACTCAAGGGGGCTAGACTACGAGCAGTACTTC,CASSDSRGLDYEQYF,.,TRBJ2-7,TRBV6-4,TRBD1
TGTGCCTGGAGTAGGGAGCAGAGCCTTAATTCACCCCTCCACTTT,CAWSREQSLNSPLHF,.,TRBJ1-6,TRBV30,.
TGCAGCGTTGATCAACGACAGGGTTTGAACACTGAAGCTTTCTTT,CSVDQRQGLNTEAFF,.,TRBJ1-1,TRBV29-1,TRBD1
TGCAGTGCTTCCCGACAGGACGAGCAGTACTTC,CSASRQDEQYF,.,TRBJ2-7,TRBV20-1,.
TGTGCCAGCAGCTTGGAGCTGAACACTGAAGCTTTCTTT,CASSLELNTEAFF,.,TRBJ1-1,TRBV5-4,.
TGTGCCAGCAGCGGATGGGCGGGGGCTGCCTACGAGCAGTACTTC,CASSGWAGAAYEQYF,.,TRBJ2-7,TRBV3-1/TRBV3-2,.
TGTGCCAGCAGCCCGCCCATCCTAGCAGGGAGAAATGAAAAACTGTTTTTT,CASSPPILAGRNEKLFF,.,TRBJ1-4,TRBV3-1/TRBV3-2,.
TGTGCCAGTAGTAAAGCTAGGACAGGGAACACTGAAGCTTTCTTT,CASSKARTGNTEAFF,.,TRBJ1-1,TRBV19,TRBD1
TGTGCCAGCTCCCCTTGGAGGGGCTATGAGCAGTTCTTC,CASSPWRGYEQFF,.,TRBJ2-1,TRBV18,.
TGTGCCAGCAGCCAAAGGGGCAACAGGGCTTCTAACTATGGCTACACCTTC,CASSQRGNRASNYGYTF,.,TRBJ1-2,TRBV3-1/TRBV3-2,.
TGTGCCAGCTCACCACCGGGACAGGGGGGCAGCTCTGGAAACACCATATATTTT,CASSPPGQGGSSGNTIYF,.,TRBJ1-3,TRBV18,TRBD1
TGTGCCAGCAGCCAGGGAAACTATGGCTACACCTTC,CASSQGNYGYTF,.,TRBJ1-2,TRBV3-1/TRBV3-2,.
TGTGCCAGCAGTTTGGAGTACGGAGACTATGGCTACACCTTC,CASSLEYGDYGYTF,.,TRBJ1-2,TRBV28,.
TGTGCCAGTAGTATAGATCCCCTGCTGACAGGGGTAAACACTGAAGCTTTCTTT,CASSIDPLLTGVNTEAFF,.,TRBJ1-1,TRBV19,TRBD1
TGTGCCAGCAGTTACTCCAAGGGCAACTATAATTCACCCCTCCACTTT,CASSYSKGNYNSPLHF,once,TRBJ1-6,TRBV6-5,.
TGTGCCAGCAATCCGGGACAGGGGAACGAGCAGTACTTC,CASNPGQGNEQYF,few,TRBJ2-7,TRBV2,TRBD1
TGTGCCAGCAGCGTCACTAGCGGGATGCTCTCCTACGAGCAGTACTTC,CASSVTSGMLSYEQYF,.,TRBJ2-7,TRBV7-9,TRBD2
TGTGCCTGGAGTGAAGGGACAGGGAGGGCAGATACGCAGTATTTT,CAWSEGTGRADTQYF,once,TRBJ2-3,TRBV30,TRBD1
TGTGCCAGTAGTATCCAGGACAGGGGGAATTCACCCCTCCACTTT,CASSIQDRGNSPLHF,.,TRBJ1-6,TRBV19,TRBD1
TGTGCCAGTAGTTCCGGGACAGGCGACTATGGCTACACCTTC,CASSSGTGDYGYTF,.,TRBJ1-2,TRBV19,TRBD1
TGTGCCAGCAGCTTACGGGGGCCCTCCACTGAAGCTTTCTTT,CASSLRGPSTEAFF,.,TRBJ1-1,TRBV7-9,.
TGTGCCACCAGTGATCCCCGCGGACAGGGAGCTAACTATGGCTACACCTTC,CATSDPRGQGANYGYTF,.,TRBJ1-2,TRBV24-1,TRBD1
TGTGCCAGTAGTAGATGGGGGGATATAGCCAAAAACATTCAGTACTTC,CASSRWGDIAKNIQYF,.,TRBJ2-4,TRBV19,.
TGTGCCACCAGCCGGGGCGGGAACACAGATACGCAGTATTTT,CATSRGGNTDTQYF,.,TRBJ2-3,TRBV24-1,.
TGTGCCAGCAGTAAGGGGGCAGGGATGGGCTATGGCTACACCTTC,CASSKGAGMGYGYTF,.,TRBJ1-2,TRBV27,TRBD1
TGTGCCAGCAGCTTAGCGGGAGTTGGCTACAATGAGCAGTTCTTC,CASSLAGVGYNEQFF,.,TRBJ2-1,TRBV6-2/TRBV6-3,TRBD2